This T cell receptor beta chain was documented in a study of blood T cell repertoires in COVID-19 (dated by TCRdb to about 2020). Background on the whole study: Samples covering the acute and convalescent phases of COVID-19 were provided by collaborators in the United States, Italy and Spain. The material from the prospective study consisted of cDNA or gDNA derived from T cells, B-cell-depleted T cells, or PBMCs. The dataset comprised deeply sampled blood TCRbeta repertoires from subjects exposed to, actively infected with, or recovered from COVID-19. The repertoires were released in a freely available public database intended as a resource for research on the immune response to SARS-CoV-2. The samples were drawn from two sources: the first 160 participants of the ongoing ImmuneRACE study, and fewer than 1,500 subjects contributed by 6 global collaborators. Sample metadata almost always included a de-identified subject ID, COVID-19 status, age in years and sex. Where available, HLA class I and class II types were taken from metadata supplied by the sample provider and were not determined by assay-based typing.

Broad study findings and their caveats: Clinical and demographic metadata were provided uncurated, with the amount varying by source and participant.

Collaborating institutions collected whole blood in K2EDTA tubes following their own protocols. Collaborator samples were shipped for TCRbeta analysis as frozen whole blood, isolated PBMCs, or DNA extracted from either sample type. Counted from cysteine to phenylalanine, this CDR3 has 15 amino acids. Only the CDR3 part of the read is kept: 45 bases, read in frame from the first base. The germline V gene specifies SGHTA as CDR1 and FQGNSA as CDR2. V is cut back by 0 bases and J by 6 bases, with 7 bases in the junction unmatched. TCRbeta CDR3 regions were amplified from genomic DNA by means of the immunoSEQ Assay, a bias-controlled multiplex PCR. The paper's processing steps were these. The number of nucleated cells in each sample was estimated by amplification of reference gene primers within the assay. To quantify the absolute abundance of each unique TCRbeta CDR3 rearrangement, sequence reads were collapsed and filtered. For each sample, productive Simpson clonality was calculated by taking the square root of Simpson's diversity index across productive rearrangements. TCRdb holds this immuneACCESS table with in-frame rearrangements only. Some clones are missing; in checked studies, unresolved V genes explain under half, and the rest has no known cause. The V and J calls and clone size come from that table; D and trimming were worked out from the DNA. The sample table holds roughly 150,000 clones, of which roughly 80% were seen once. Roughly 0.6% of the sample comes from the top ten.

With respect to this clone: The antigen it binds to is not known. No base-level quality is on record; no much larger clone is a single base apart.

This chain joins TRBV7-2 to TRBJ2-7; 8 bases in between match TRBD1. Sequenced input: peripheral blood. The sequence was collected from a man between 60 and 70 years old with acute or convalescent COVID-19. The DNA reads TGTGCCAGCAGCTTAGCGAACAGGGGGTCGTCCGAGCAGTACTTC. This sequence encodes CASSLANRGSSEQYF.